This TCR beta chain was profiled in a study of Ad26.COV2.S vaccination and SARS-CoV-2 variants. Study context: Ad26.COV2.S, an intramuscular injection, was given once or twice 56 days apart. Study-wide points: People who got the vaccine or the placebo had similar non-spike TCR breadth. Recipients given vaccine exceeded placebo recipients in spike-specific TCR breadth.

Concerning this clone itself: The antigen remains undetermined.

Indicated treatment: roughly 18 received Ad26.COV2.S at low or high dose, single or two shots; 5 received placebo; per-sample allocation not given. The samples were gathered on day 63 after the first injection of vaccine or placebo. Germline lookup yields CDR1 LNHDA and CDR2 SQIVND (reference sequence). The CDR3 extends over 12 amino acids. J lost 7 bases, V lost 3 bases, and 0 bases had no gene match. This table comes from immunoSEQ multiplex PCR, and its TCRdb copy is limited to in-frame clones, with some not included. The data show under 550,000 clones, around nine tenths seen once. This TCR was sampled from a person aged 18-60 years who received the Ad26.COV2.S COVID-19 vaccine or a placebo. The sample consisted of peripheral blood, taken in a trial of Ad26.COV2.S vaccine versus placebo. This chain uses TRBV19 with TRBJ2-1; TRBD2 aligns across 7 bases. CDR3 loop: CASSMRENEQFF. The CDR3 region has the DNA TGTGCCAGTAGTATGCGGGAGAATGAGCAGTTCTTC.